The 30 T cell receptor beta chains reported below all come from one sample, sequenced in a study of molecular identifiers for immune sequencing clone quantification (dated by TCRdb to the late 2010s). Libraries came from PCR. These reads were obtained on a NextSeq 500. In TCRdb, the public reads were trimmed at Q25 with fastp and aligned with MiXCR, with productive beta chains retained. One record per CDR3 amino acid sequence lists the most common genes and DNA. This sample gives approximately 590,000 distinct CDR3 sequences in total; around 25% of them show up just once. The ten top clones hold 0.75% to 0.8% of the sample. Material for sequencing was naive CD8+ T cells from blood, with Jurkat cell RNA spiked in. Explained via the paper, the cell subset or site label denotes: FACS-sorted CD8+CD4-CCR7+CD45RA+ naive T cells. The receptors stem from a human donor in good health. Some libraries in this study had Jurkat cell RNA spiked in.

On this clonotype: A read error may explain this, as a much larger clone is one base away. The missing conserved phenylalanine or tryptophan at the end of this CDR3 makes a read error likely. V usage is TRBV5-1 and J usage is TRBJ2-5; 14 nucleotides align to TRBD2. Germline V CDR1 and CDR2: SGHRS, YFSETQ. V dropped 3 bases and J dropped 1; count of bases not matched to a gene: 5. The CDR3 length is 17 residues. The CDR3 protein is CASSYGLAGGSQETQYL. CDR3 in DNA: TGCGCCAGCAGCTACGGACTAGCGGGGGGATCCCAAGAGACCCAGTACCTC.

This clonotype is a singleton in its sample. One end of the junction is discordant with germline, which a read error may explain. The rearrangement joins TRBV19 to TRBJ1-5; D unclear. The germline V gene has CDR1 LNHDA and CDR2 SQIVND (reference sequence). The CDR3 is made up of 15 amino acids. Here the CDR3 reads CASSIDGNSHQPPHF. The CDR3 bases are TGTGCCAGTAGTATTGACGGAAATAGCCATCAGCCCCCGCATTTT.

This clonotype came up a few times. The chain is built from TRBV20-1 and TRBJ2-7; TRBD2 matches 7 bases. V shed 3 bases and J 4 bases; nucleotides not matched to a gene: 6. The length of the CDR3 is 13 residues. In germline, CDR1 is DFQATT, CDR2 SNEGSKA (reference sequence). The CDR3 sequence: CSARPSGDYEQYF. The CDR3 DNA reads as TGCAGTGCTAGGCCTAGCGGCGATTACGAGCAGTACTTC.

Turning to this clonotype: At one end, the junction sequence differs from germline, possibly due to a read error. V gene TRBV20-1 combines with J gene TRBJ2-2, with 7 bases that match TRBD1. This CDR3 is 13 amino acids long. The V gene's germline CDR1 is DFQATT and CDR2 SNEGSKA (reference sequence). CDR3 nucleotide sequence: TGCAGTGCTGGGGGACAGAACACCGGGGAGCTGCTTTTT. Translated: CSAGGQNTGELLF.

The V gene is TRBV15, the J gene TRBJ2-7; 8 bases match TRBD1. CDR1 LNHNV and CDR2 YYDKDF come from the germline V gene (reference sequence). There are 20 residues in the CDR3. With 1 base clipped from V and 2 bases from J, the junction kept 19 bases outside the gene matches. CDR3 region: CATSRVVLEDRASGTYEQYF. In nucleotides, the CDR3 is TGTGCCACCAGCAGAGTCGTTCTCGAGGACAGGGCTTCCGGGACCTACGAGCAGTACTTC.

The chain recombines TRBV2 with TRBJ1-1; D is perhaps TRBD1 (5 bases). Germline values: CDR1 SNHLY, CDR2 FYNNEI. CDR3 length: 15 residues. Trimming shortened V by 3 bases and J by 3 bases, and 14 bases separated the two germline ends. The DNA of the CDR3 is TGTGCCAGCAGTGAGGGGGGAGGAGGGGACACTGAAGCTTTCTTT. This translates into CASSEGGGGDTEAFF.

This clonotype was observed a handful of times. The rearrangement joins TRBV11-2 to TRBJ2-5, with 10 bases aligning to TRBD2. J was trimmed by 1 base and V by 4 bases; bases with no gene match: 9. Germline V gene lookup returns CDR1 SGHAT and CDR2 FQNNGV. The CDR3 has 17 residues. CDR3 coding DNA: TGTGCCAGCAGCTCCCGGTTTAGCGGGGGGCCCCAAGAGACCCAGTACTTC. Its protein product is CASSSRFSGGPQETQYF.

This clonotype was observed a handful of times. This chain connects TRBV5-6 to TRBJ1-1; maybe TRBD1 (6 bases). CDR1 and CDR2 from the germline V gene are SGHDT and YYEEEE. The V gene lost 6 bases and the J gene lost 4 bases, with 13 bases spanning the gap. The CDR3 length is 13 residues. This CDR3 reads CASTLGGLTEAFF. In DNA form, the CDR3 reads TGTGCCAGCACCCTGGGGGGGCTCACTGAAGCTTTCTTT.

This clonotype was observed many times. The chain employs TRBV6-2 or TRBV6-3 and TRBJ1-5; D not certain. The V end was cut by 1 base, the J end by 6 bases, with 10 bases between. The CDR3 runs 14 residues. Germline CDR1 is MNHEY and CDR2 is SVGEGT. CDR3 loop: CASSYYSFGQPQHF. The CDR3 DNA is TGTGCCAGCAGTTACTATTCCTTTGGTCAGCCCCAGCATTTT.

There are a few counts of this clonotype. The gene calls are TRBV20-1 and TRBJ2-7, with D hard to call. Germline V gives CDR1 DFQATT, CDR2 SNEGSKA (reference sequence). This CDR3 spans 16 amino acids. The ends were cut back, 0 bases at V and 0 bases at J, with 15 bases in the middle. The CDR3 DNA sequence: TGCAGTGCTAGAGATACAGAAGGCACCTCCTCCTACGAGCAGTACTTC. Its translation is CSARDTEGTSSYEQYF.

This clonotype came up a few times. The V and J genes are TRBV3-1 and TRBJ2-1, with no clear D. There are 15 residues in the CDR3. CDR1 and CDR2 (germline): LGHDT, YNNKEL (reference sequence). V lost 5 bases and J 2 bases, leaving 13 bases between the germline ends. Here the CDR3 reads CASSAGGLPYNEQFF. The CDR3 DNA reads as TGTGCCAGCAGCGCAGGCGGCCTCCCCTACAATGAGCAGTTCTTC.

This clonotype has at least ten counts. The chain combines TRBV14 with TRBJ2-3; D is ambiguous. V lost 0 bases and J 6 bases, leaving 7 bases between the germline ends. CDR3 length: 13 amino acids. The germline gives CDR1 SGHDN, CDR2 FVKESK. The CDR3 DNA reads TGTGCCAGCAGCCAAGATCTGTTGGATACGCAGTATTTT. Translated, it gives CASSQDLLDTQYF. Supplemented by reference TRBV14 and TRBJ2-3, the full variable domain reads EAGVTQFPSHSVIEKGQTVTLRCDPISGHDNLYWYRRVMGKEIKFLLHFVKESKQDESGMPNNRFLAERTGGTYSTLKVQPAELEDSGVYFCASSQDLLDTQYFGPGTRLTVL.

The rearrangement links TRBV7-7 to TRBJ2-3; 7 bases align to TRBD2. Per germline, CDR1 SSHAT and CDR2 FNYEAQ (reference sequence). This CDR3 is 17 amino acids long. The V and J ends lost 5 bases and 1 base, in that order; junction bases with no gene match: 12. This CDR3 reads CASSVGASGGGTDTQYF. CDR3 sequence (DNA): TGTGCCAGCAGCGTAGGCGCTAGCGGAGGGGGCACAGATACGCAGTATTTT.

This clonotype was seen repeatedly, ten times or more. V is TRBV14 and J is TRBJ2-7; unclear D gene. CDR1 SGHDN and CDR2 FVKESK come from the germline V gene. The V end was cut by 1 base, the J end by 6 bases, with 10 bases between. The CDR3 extends over 13 amino acids. The CDR3 bases are TGTGCCAGCAGCCAAGTCGGTCGCTCCGAGCAGTACTTC. This encodes CASSQVGRSEQYF.

This chain uses TRBV6-2 or TRBV6-3 with TRBJ1-5, with D tentatively TRBD1 (6 bases). This CDR3 region has 15 residues. Germline lookup yields CDR1 MNHEY and CDR2 SVGEGT. Trimming took 6 bases from V and 0 from J, leaving 12 bases between them. The CDR3 protein is CASSQGIYSNQPQHF. The CDR3 DNA follows: TGTGCCAGCAGCCAGGGGATTTATAGCAATCAGCCCCAGCATTTT.

This clonotype was detected a few times. This chain links TRBV4-3 with TRBJ1-1, with D uncertain. Germline V CDR1 and CDR2: LGHNA, YSLEER. V was shortened by 1 base and J by 6 bases, with 9 bases between the two germline ends. The CDR3 has 13 amino acids. CDR3 sequence reads: CASSQGGMAEAFF. CDR3 bases: TGCGCCAGCAGCCAAGGTGGCATGGCTGAAGCTTTCTTT.

This clonotype was observed many times. The rearrangement links TRBV14 to TRBJ1-2; D not certain. Germline CDR1 SGHDN, CDR2 FVKESK. The CDR3 totals 12 residues. With 1 base removed from V and 4 bases from J, the gap between germline ends came to 4 bases. This chain's CDR3 is CASSQGGYGYTF. CDR3 in DNA: TGTGCCAGCAGCCAAGGGGGCTATGGCTACACCTTC.

This clonotype was detected only a few times. The V and J genes are TRBV6-6 and TRBJ1-1, with a weak D call TRBD1 (6 bases). The CDR3 is made up of 16 amino acids. V was trimmed by 2 bases and J by 2 bases, leaving 15 bases between them. Germline V lookup: CDR1 MNHNY, CDR2 SVGAGI (reference sequence). The CDR3 DNA follows: TGTGCCAGCAGTTACGCGAACAGGGACCCAAACACTGAAGCTTTCTTT. It yields the protein CASSYANRDPNTEAFF.

The table lists this clonotype with a few counts. A much larger clone is a single base away; this may be a read error. Written as DNA, the CDR3 is TGCAGCGTTGTGGCGGGGAACACTGATGCTTTCTTT. It encodes CSVVAGNTDAFF. The chain recombines TRBV29-1 with TRBJ1-1; unclear D gene. CDR3 length equals 12 residues. Germline V gives CDR1 SQVTM, CDR2 ANQGSEA.

The chain uses TRBV28 and TRBJ2-7, with unresolved D. Germline CDR1 reads MDHEN; CDR2 reads SYDVKM. The CDR3 is made up of 14 amino acids. V lost 5 bases, J lost 0 bases, and 11 bases lay in between. CDR3 in amino acids: CASSITLSSYEQYF. In DNA, the CDR3 is TGTGCCAGCAGTATTACACTGAGCTCCTACGAGCAGTACTTC.

With respect to this clonotype: With a much larger clone just one base away, this may be a read error. The rearrangement uses TRBV12-3 or TRBV12-4 and TRBJ2-3; D call uncertain. The CDR3 is 14 amino acids. The V end was cut by 3 bases, the J end by 0 bases, with 7 bases between. CDR3 amino acids: CASSFDTSTDTQYF. CDR3 in DNA: TGTGCCAGCAGTTTTGACACTAGCACAGATACGCAGTATTTT.

V and J are TRBV6-5 and TRBJ2-4, with 11 bases fitting TRBD1. The CDR3 has 15 amino acids. Unmatched junction bases numbered 7, after V lost 6 bases and J lost 6 bases. Per germline, CDR1 MNHEY and CDR2 SVGAGI. CDR3 sequence (DNA): TGTGCCAGCAGCTATGGACAGGGGGCTAGAAACATTCAGTACTTC. Its protein is CASSYGQGARNIQYF.

The rearrangement links TRBV7-2 to TRBJ2-3; 7 nucleotides match TRBD2. Per germline, CDR1 SGHTA and CDR2 FQGNSA. The J segment lost 4 bases and the V segment lost 5 bases, leaving 9 bases of the junction unmatched. The CDR3 spans 15 residues. CDR3 DNA sequence: TGTGCCAGCAGCGTAATGGCGGGAGTCTCAGATACGCAGTATTTT. It encodes CASSVMAGVSDTQYF. Filled out from reference TRBV7-2 and TRBJ2-3, the complete variable domain reads GAGVSQSPSNKVTEKGKDVELRCDPISGHTALYWYRQSLGQGLEFLIYFQGNSAPDKSGLPSDRFSAERTGGSVSTLTIQRTQQEDSAVYLCASSVMAGVSDTQYFGPGTRLTVL.

In regard to this clonotype: This may be a read error, as it is one base from a much larger clone. The V and J genes are TRBV5-4 and TRBJ1-4; possibly TRBD1 for D (5 bases). The CDR3 loop spans 16 amino acids. Germline CDR1 and CDR2: SGHNT and YYREEE (reference sequence). The CDR3 DNA reads as TGTGCCAGCAGCTTGGCTTCGGGGACCGGGAATGAAATACTGTTTTTT. Its protein product is CASSLASGTGNEILFF.

The chain is built from TRBV6-1 and TRBJ1-5; the D gene is possibly TRBD1 (5 bases). Germline assignment: CDR1 MNHNS and CDR2 SASEGT. This CDR3 contains 14 residues. The ends were cut back, 2 bases at V and 6 bases at J, with 11 bases in the middle. This chain's CDR3 is CASSEPQGGQPQHF. The CDR3 DNA is TGTGCCAGCAGTGAACCGCAGGGCGGTCAGCCCCAGCATTTT.

The chain carries TRBV20-1 and TRBJ1-1; D is perhaps TRBD1 (6 bases). Trimming stripped 2 bases from V and 0 bases from J, with 16 bases between. The germline V gene has CDR1 DFQATT and CDR2 SNEGSKA (reference sequence). This CDR3 is 16 amino acids long. The DNA of the CDR3 is TGCAGTGCTAGATCCACACCCCAGGGGCTGAACACTGAAGCTTTCTTT. As protein: CSARSTPQGLNTEAFF.

This clonotype was observed at least ten times. The chain has TRBV18 and TRBJ2-6; D may match TRBD1 or TRBD2 (5 bases each). Deletions cut 1 base from V and 1 base from J, with 8 bases between. CDR1 and CDR2 from the germline V gene are KGHSH and LQKENI. The length of the CDR3 is 16 residues. CDR3 sequence reads: CASSPLGESGANVLTF. CDR3 nucleotide sequence: TGTGCCAGCTCACCACTGGGGGAGTCTGGGGCCAACGTCCTGACTTTC.

This clonotype has just a few counts. The rearrangement joins TRBV20-1 to TRBJ1-1; TRBD1 agrees at 9 bases. Germline trimming cut 6 bases from V and 0 bases from J; bases unmatched to any gene: 29. CDR3 length equals 22 residues. Germline lookup yields CDR1 DFQATT and CDR2 SNEGSKA (reference sequence). The CDR3 DNA sequence: TGCAGTGCAAGTATTATGGGTCAGAGTATTACAGGGGGCTTGGCGATGAACACTGAAGCTTTCTTT. It yields the protein CSASIMGQSITGGLAMNTEAFF.

V is TRBV19 and J is TRBJ2-1; TRBD2 agrees at 7 bases. This CDR3 comprises 13 residues. Trimming at V came to 6 bases and at J to 3 bases, leaving 2 bases not matched to a gene. From germline, CDR1 is LNHDA and CDR2 SQIVND (reference sequence). In DNA form, the CDR3 reads TGTGCCAGTAGGGAGCGGGGCTACAATGAGCAGTTCTTC. It codes for CASRERGYNEQFF. The full variable domain, in which reference TRBV19 and TRBJ2-1 provide the parts outside the CDR3, is DGGITQSPKYLFRKEGQNVTLSCEQNLNHDAMYWYRQDPGQGLRLIYYSQIVNDFQKGDIAEGYSVSREKKESFPLTVTSAQKNPTAFYLCASRERGYNEQFFGPGTRLTVL.

Of note for this clonotype: A much larger clone is a single base away; this may be a read error. The rearrangement links TRBV20-1 to TRBJ2-7; 13 nucleotides agree with TRBD2. The CDR3 is 13 amino acids. CDR1 and CDR2 from the germline V gene are DFQATT and SNEGSKA (reference sequence). Here the CDR3 DNA reads TGCAGTGCAGGACTAGCGGGAGTGGTCGAGCAGTGCTTC. It codes for CSAGLAGVVEQCF.